This TCR beta chain stems from a study of cytomegalovirus exposure and HLA in healthy donors. Overall study results and limits: As a later analysis showed, a missense DCLRE1C variant was linked to trimming of TCR beta V- and J-genes.

The junction had 9 bases not matched to a gene; V was cut back by 0 bases and J by 12 bases. Germline V CDR1 and CDR2: SGHRS, YFSETQ. This CDR3 contains 14 residues. PCR involved 60 Vbeta and 13 Jbeta primers. How the authors handled the data: In a later analysis, some 11 million of some 80 million unique beta chains occurred in at least two donors. The protocol was immunoSEQ multiplex PCR, while the TCRdb copy is restricted to in-frame clones and leaves out a portion. Clonal size and the V and J genes are those of that table, whereas D and trimming came from the DNA. In the table there are fewer than 200,000 clones, 80% to 90% of which are singletons. About this clone: The antigen remains unidentified.

The chain recombines TRBV5-1 with TRBJ1-2, with TRBD1 identical over 9 bases. This TCR was sampled from a woman aged 18-29 years in good health and CMV-seronegative. Sequencing was performed on PBMCs. CDR3 protein: CASSLEGETGGDTF. CDR3 nucleotides: TGCGCCAGCAGCTTGGAAGGGGAGACAGGGGGAGACACCTTC. Full variable domain (rest looked up from reference TRBV5-1 and TRBJ1-2): KAGVTQTPRYLIKTRGQQVTLSCSPISGHRSVSWYQQTPGQGLQFLFEYFSETQRNKGNFPGRFSGRQFSNSRSEMNVSTLELGDSALYLCASSLEGETGGDTFGSGTRLTVV.